The present entry profiles one T cell receptor beta chain with its context. Its specificity is unknown. The donors were healthy bone marrow donors. These data originate in a study of cytomegalovirus exposure and HLA in healthy donors. Study results and limitations: HLA restriction was apparent for most CMV-associated TCR beta chains in a later analysis. The productive fraction for most TCR beta V segments was about 90% or about 30% in an earlier analysis.

CDR3 length: 16 amino acids. Per germline, CDR1 MDHEN and CDR2 SYDVKM. Losses at the gene ends were 4 bases for V and 7 bases for J; bases not matched to a gene: 10. The PCR employed 60 Vbeta primers together with 13 Jbeta primers. Produced via immunoSEQ multiplex PCR; TCRdb's table is partial and in-frame only. Here the sample spans tens of thousands of clones, approximately 81% being singletons. The sample comprised PBMCs. The chain carries TRBV28 and TRBJ1-4; 9 positions agree with TRBD1. This TCR was recovered from a woman aged 25 to 39 in good health and CMV-seronegative. Here the CDR3 reads CASSSPPGQGGEKLFF. As DNA, the CDR3 is TGTGCCAGCAGTTCCCCACCGGGACAGGGTGGTGAAAAACTGTTTTTT.